This entry lists 29 T cell receptor beta chains sequenced from one sample in a study of T cell changes during pregnancy in multiple sclerosis (dated by TCRdb to the late 2010s). The library came from the immunoSEQ multiplex PCR assay. TCRdb re-hosts the immuneACCESS table, in-frame sequences only. Its copies lack some clones; in the studies checked, an unresolved V gene accounts for under half of them, and the cause for the rest is not known. Across this sample there are 60,000 or so clones, with 80% to 95% seen only once. The ten largest clones capture about 0.93% of the sample. Sequencing used peripheral blood, obtained in the first trimester of pregnancy. The origin of the receptors is a female donor with multiple sclerosis, enrolled in a pregnancy study.

CDR3 nucleotide sequence: TGTGCCAGCCCCCTTAAGGGGGCGAACACCGGGGAGCTGTTTTTT. Its translation: CASPLKGANTGELFF. The chain is built from TRBV6-6 and TRBJ2-2; D may be TRBD1 (6 bases). There are 15 residues in the CDR3. Germline CDR1 and CDR2: MNHNY and SVGAGI (reference sequence). The V end was cut by 8 bases, the J end by 0 bases, with 13 bases between.

V gene TRBV7-2 combines with J gene TRBJ1-6; D may be TRBD1 (5 bases). Per germline, CDR1 SGHTA and CDR2 FQGNSA. The V gene lost 2 bases and the J gene lost 7 bases, with 9 bases spanning the gap. This CDR3 has 14 residues. The CDR3 sequence is CASSLTQGNSPLHF. CDR3 DNA: TGTGCCAGCAGCTTAACCCAGGGAAATTCACCCCTCCACTTT.

This clone was found once. The chain carries TRBV7-9 and TRBJ1-5, with D hard to call. The germline V and J ends were trimmed by 9 bases and 4 bases, with 10 bases remaining between them. This CDR3 has 12 amino acids. Germline V gives CDR1 SEHNR, CDR2 FQNEAQ (reference sequence). The CDR3 sequence: CARVRGNQPQHF. The CDR3 DNA follows: TGTGCCAGGGTCCGAGGGAATCAGCCCCAGCATTTT.

The gene calls are TRBV2 and TRBJ1-2, with D uncertain. Germline assignment: CDR1 SNHLY and CDR2 FYNNEI. Trimming cost V 4 bases and J 8 bases, with 14 bases left between them. This CDR3 region has 13 residues. CDR3 in amino acids: CASSVGLGRGYTF. CDR3 coding DNA: TGTGCCAGCAGTGTAGGTTTGGGGAGGGGCTACACCTTC.

This rearrangement joins TRBV7-8 to TRBJ2-3; 8 bases are a match to TRBD2. The V segment lost 3 bases and the J segment 9 bases; nucleotides outside the gene matches: 8. The V gene's germline CDR1 is SGHVS and CDR2 FQNEAQ. This CDR3 has 14 residues. CDR3 sequence (DNA): TGTGCCAGCAGCTTTGACGGGGGGGCTCTAACGCAGTATTTT. Protein product: CASSFDGGALTQYF.

The gene calls are TRBV18 and TRBJ1-1; TRBD1 matches at 7 bases. V lost 1 base to trimming and J lost 5 bases; unmatched junction nucleotides: 7. Germline V gene sequence: CDR1 KGHSH, CDR2 LQKENI. The CDR3 runs 15 residues. CDR3: CASSPRRDSITEAFF. The DNA for the CDR3 is TGTGCCAGCTCACCACGACGGGACAGTATAACTGAAGCTTTCTTT. The full variable domain, in which reference TRBV18 and TRBJ1-1 provide the parts outside the CDR3, is NAGVMQNPRHLVRRRGQEARLRCSPMKGHSHVYWYRQLPEEGLKFMVYLQKENIIDESGMPKERFSAEFPKEGPSILRIQQVVRGDSAAYFCASSPRRDSITEAFFGQGTRLTVV.

The rearrangement joins TRBV21-1 to TRBJ2-3; the D call in the table, TRBD2, was not verified against the DNA. TRBV21-1 is classified as a pseudogene. CDR3 length: 13 amino acids. The CDR3 loop reads CASSYEDGDTQYF. DNA for the CDR3: TGTGCCAGCAGCTATGAGGATGGAGATACGCAGTATTTT.

The chain recombines TRBV18 with TRBJ1-2; maybe TRBD1 (6 bases). CDR3 length: 15 amino acids. Trimming shortened V by 3 bases and J by 4 bases, and 15 bases separated the two germline ends. In germline, CDR1 is KGHSH, CDR2 LQKENI. CDR3 sequence reads: CASSPLDRESYGYTF. The CDR3 nucleotides read TGTGCCAGCTCACCGCTGGACAGAGAGAGCTATGGCTACACCTTC.

This clone was observed a single time. The chain has TRBV6-6 and TRBJ1-1, with TRBD1 as a possible D gene (5 bases). V lost 2 bases, J lost 8 bases, and 9 bases lay in between. CDR1 MNHNY and CDR2 SVGAGI come from the germline V gene (reference sequence). This CDR3 region has 12 residues. The CDR3 spells CASSYIRGEAFF. CDR3 DNA sequence: TGTGCCAGCAGTTACATCCGGGGGGAAGCTTTCTTT.

The rearrangement joins TRBV7-5 to TRBJ1-6. TRBV7-5 is recorded as a pseudogene. This CDR3 comprises 15 residues. This CDR3 is CVRSLAAGVDSPLHF. The CDR3 DNA sequence: TGTGTCAGAAGCTTAGCGGCGGGGGTAGATTCACCCCTCCACTTT.

The gene calls are TRBV7-2 and TRBJ2-2; 10 bases fit TRBD2. The ends lost 3 bases at V and 5 bases at J; junction bases unmatched: 3. The CDR3 length is 15 residues. CDR1 is SGHTA, CDR2 FQGNSA, per germline. CDR3 sequence (DNA): TGTGCCAGCAGCTTTGGACTAGCGGTTACCGGGGAGCTGTTTTTT. It is translated as CASSFGLAVTGELFF.

Written as DNA, the CDR3 is TGTGCCAGCAGCAATAGCGGGGGGGCCCCCGGGGAGCTGTTTTTT. Protein: CASSNSGGAPGELFF. The chain carries TRBV9 and TRBJ2-2; 11 nucleotides align to TRBD2. The V gene end was trimmed by 4 bases and the J gene end by 6 bases; junction bases not matched to a gene: 5. The CDR3 contains 15 residues. Germline values: CDR1 SGDLS, CDR2 YYNGEE.

The chain is built from TRBV19 and TRBJ1-3; D perhaps matches TRBD1 (5 bases). The V end lost 3 bases, the J end lost 3 bases, and 15 bases lay between the germline ends. Germline CDR1 reads LNHDA; CDR2 reads SQIVND (reference sequence). The CDR3 is 16 residues long. The CDR3 nucleotides are TGTGCCAGTAGTATCTCGGCGGGGGACTTTGGAAACACCATATATTTT. It codes for CASSISAGDFGNTIYF.

The genes are TRBV19 and TRBJ2-2, with D maybe TRBD2 (7 bases). The V end was cut by 5 bases, the J end by 9 bases, with 16 bases between. The CDR3 consists of 14 residues. The germline V gene encodes CDR1 LNHDA and CDR2 SQIVND (reference sequence). Here the CDR3 DNA reads TGTGCCAGTAGTTTCGGAGGGGGGGTCTGGGAGCTGTTTTTT. Protein sequence: CASSFGGGVWELFF.

V and J are TRBV7-9 and TRBJ1-4, with D uncertain. Trimming took 5 bases from V and 5 from J, leaving 3 bases between them. The CDR3 length is 11 residues. Germline assignment: CDR1 SEHNR and CDR2 FQNEAQ (reference sequence). CDR3 loop: CASSQNEKLFF. For the CDR3, the DNA is TGTGCCAGCAGCCAAAATGAAAAACTGTTTTTT.

This chain connects TRBV6-4 to TRBJ1-1; tentatively, D is TRBD1 (5 bases). The V and J ends lost 5 bases and 0 bases respectively, with 7 bases between them. This CDR3 has 13 residues. Germline CDR1 reads MRHNA; CDR2 reads SNTAGT. CDR3 amino acids: CASSQGMNTEAFF. As DNA, the CDR3 is TGTGCCAGCAGTCAGGGAATGAACACTGAAGCTTTCTTT.

The chain links TRBV7-9 to TRBJ1-1, with a possible D match to TRBD1 (5 bases). V lost 5 bases and J 7 bases, leaving 11 bases between the germline ends. Germline CDR1 SEHNR, CDR2 FQNEAQ (reference sequence). The CDR3 is made up of 12 amino acids. The CDR3 DNA reads TGTGCCAGCAGCGTCAGGGAAGGTGAAGCTTTCTTT. It is translated as CASSVREGEAFF.

V is TRBV5-1 and J is TRBJ1-4; tentative D call: TRBD1 (5 bases). Germline CDR1 and CDR2: SGHRS and YFSETQ. Trimming left V 1 base short and J 4 bases short, with 8 bases between. The CDR3 contains 14 residues. The CDR3 coding sequence is TGCGCCAGCAGCTTGTCCGGGGGTAATGAAAAACTGTTTTTT. It specifies CASSLSGGNEKLFF.

CDR3 residues: CASSPRQGGAPQHF. The CDR3 bases are TGTGCCAGCAGTCCTAGACAGGGGGGAGCGCCCCAGCATTTT. V is TRBV6-4 and J is TRBJ1-5; 9 bases are a match to TRBD1. The V segment lost 5 bases and the J segment 9 bases; nucleotides outside the gene matches: 8. There are 14 residues in the CDR3. Germline CDR1 and CDR2: MRHNA and SNTAGT.

The chain uses TRBV2 and TRBJ1-1; TRBD1 might be the D (6 bases). Germline CDR1 reads SNHLY; CDR2 reads FYNNEI. The V end lost 6 bases, the J end lost 1 base, and 15 bases lay between the germline ends. CDR3 length: 15 residues. The CDR3 bases are TGTGCCAGCAGGGAGAACAGGGACCCGAACACTGAAGCTTTCTTT. It translates to CASRENRDPNTEAFF. Using reference TRBV2 and TRBJ1-1 for the parts outside the CDR3, the full variable domain is EPEVTQTPSHQVTQMGQEVILRCVPISNHLYFYWYRQILGQKVEFLVSFYNNEISEKSEIFDDQFSVERPDGSNFTLKIRSTKLEDSAMYFCASRENRDPNTEAFFGQGTRLTVV.

The genes are TRBV5-4 and TRBJ1-1, with D uncertain. This CDR3 region has 15 residues. V was shortened by 1 base and J by 0 bases, with 10 bases between the two germline ends. Germline loops: CDR1 SGHNT, CDR2 YYREEE (reference sequence). The CDR3 nucleotides are TGTGCCAGCAGCTTGTCCTTTGAGTTGAACACTGAAGCTTTCTTT. Translated: CASSLSFELNTEAFF.

V usage is TRBV6-5 and J usage is TRBJ1-2; the match to TRBD1 covers 8 bases. J lost 9 bases, V lost 2 bases, and 8 bases had no gene match. The V gene's germline CDR1 is MNHEY and CDR2 SVGAGI. The CDR3 runs to 14 residues. The CDR3: CASSYIGQGWSYTF. In nucleotides, the CDR3 is TGTGCCAGCAGTTACATAGGACAGGGATGGAGCTACACCTTC.

The genes are TRBV4-2 and TRBJ2-1; D remains unclear. This CDR3 spans 15 amino acids. Germline loops: CDR1 LGHNA, CDR2 YNFKEQ. V was clipped by 0 bases and J by 3 bases, with 9 bases between them. CDR3 sequence reads: CASSQDLVGYNEQFF. DNA for the CDR3: TGTGCCAGCAGCCAAGATCTGGTCGGCTACAATGAGCAGTTCTTC.

The rearrangement uses TRBV9 and TRBJ1-1; D perhaps matches TRBD1 (5 bases). Germline CDR1 and CDR2: SGDLS and YYNGEE. Deletions cut 0 bases from V and 0 bases from J, with 12 bases between. The CDR3 extends over 16 amino acids. This CDR3 is CASSVDDQGMNTEAFF. CDR3 nucleotide sequence: TGTGCCAGCAGCGTAGATGATCAGGGAATGAACACTGAAGCTTTCTTT.

The rearrangement uses TRBV30 and TRBJ2-1; TRBD2 agrees at 7 bases. Per germline, CDR1 GTSNPN and CDR2 SVGIG (reference sequence). The CDR3 loop spans 15 amino acids. V was pared by 4 bases and J by 8 bases, with 14 bases of the junction left unmatched. The CDR3 sequence: CAWIWGGGPGHEQFF. In nucleotides, the CDR3 is TGTGCCTGGATATGGGGCGGGGGACCCGGGCATGAGCAGTTCTTC.

The chain joins TRBV10-3 to TRBJ2-7, with a weak D call TRBD1 (6 bases). The germline V gene has CDR1 ENHRY and CDR2 SYGVKD. V lost 2 bases, J lost 12 bases, and 14 bases lay in between. The CDR3 consists of 12 residues. CDR3 DNA: TGTGCCATCAGTGAGGGGCGGACAGCAGCGTACTTC. As protein: CAISEGRTAAYF.

The chain joins TRBV18 to TRBJ1-6, with TRBD1 matching over 8 bases. The CDR3 has 15 amino acids. The V gene end was trimmed by 3 bases and the J gene end by 7 bases; junction bases not matched to a gene: 5. Germline-derived CDR1 and CDR2 are KGHSH and LQKENI. CDR3 DNA sequence: TGTGCCAGCTCACCGGACAGGGTGGTGAATTCACCCCTCCACTTT. This encodes CASSPDRVVNSPLHF.

The rearrangement uses TRBV6-6 and TRBJ1-1; the D gene is possibly TRBD1 (5 bases). V lost 2 bases and J 6 bases, leaving 7 bases between the germline ends. Germline CDR1 and CDR2: MNHNY and SVGAGI (reference sequence). The length of the CDR3 is 12 residues. The DNA of the CDR3 is TGTGCCAGCAGTTACGGGGCCGCTGAAGCTTTCTTT. It codes for CASSYGAAEAFF.

The DNA for the CDR3 is TGCGCCAGCAGCCAAGGCACCTCGAGGGTCAATGAGCAGTTCTTC. It yields the protein CASSQGTSRVNEQFF. The chain has TRBV4-3 and TRBJ2-1; a possible D gene is TRBD2 (5 bases). CDR1 is LGHNA and CDR2 is YSLEER in the germline V gene. Between the trimmed V and J ends, which lost 1 base and 6 bases, there was a span of 13 bases. The CDR3 length is 15 residues.